This TCR beta chain was sequenced for a study of blood T cell repertoires in COVID-19. Study information: T cells, B-cell-depleted T cells, or PBMCs provided the cDNA or gDNA that served as material.

In the authors' methods: From reference gene primer amplification, estimates of nucleated cell counts were derived. The protocol was immunoSEQ multiplex PCR, while the TCRdb copy is restricted to in-frame clones and leaves out a portion. V, J and clone size derive from that table, while D and trimming were established from the DNA sequence. The table lists some 62,000 clones, 70% to 80% of them singletons. Unmatched junction bases numbered 6, after V lost 5 bases and J lost 5 bases. The CDR3 consists of 15 residues. The germline CDR1 and CDR2 sequences are MNHEY and SMNVEV (reference sequence). V and J are TRBV27 and TRBJ2-3; TRBD2 aligns across 11 bases. This sequence was found in a man in his 60s with acute or convalescent COVID-19. Sequencing input: peripheral blood. The CDR3 is CASSPRLAGKDTQYF. DNA for the CDR3: TGTGCCAGCAGTCCGCGACTAGCGGGAAAAGATACGCAGTATTTT.